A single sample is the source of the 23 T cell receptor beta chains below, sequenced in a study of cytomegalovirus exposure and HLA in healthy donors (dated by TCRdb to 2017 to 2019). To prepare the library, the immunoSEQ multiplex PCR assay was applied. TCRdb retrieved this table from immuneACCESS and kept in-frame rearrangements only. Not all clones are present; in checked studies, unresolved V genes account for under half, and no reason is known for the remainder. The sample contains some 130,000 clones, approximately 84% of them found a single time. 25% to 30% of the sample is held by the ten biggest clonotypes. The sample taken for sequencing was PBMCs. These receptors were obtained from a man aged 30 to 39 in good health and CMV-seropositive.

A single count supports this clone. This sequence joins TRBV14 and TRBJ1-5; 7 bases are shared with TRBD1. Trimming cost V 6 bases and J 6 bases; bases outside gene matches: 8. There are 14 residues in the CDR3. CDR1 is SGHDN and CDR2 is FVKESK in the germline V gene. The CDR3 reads CASSPSTGFQPQHF. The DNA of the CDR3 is TGTGCCAGCAGTCCGTCGACAGGGTTTCAGCCCCAGCATTTT.

The CDR3 DNA follows: TGTGCCAGCAGACCCGAGGGGGTAGGGTACACTGAAGCTTTCTTT. Amino acids: CASRPEGVGYTEAFF. J is TRBJ1-1 and V is TRBV6-5; possibly TRBD1 for D (6 bases). Germline V CDR1 and CDR2: MNHEY, SVGAGI. This CDR3 is 15 amino acids long. V was clipped by 6 bases and J by 3 bases, with 17 bases between them.

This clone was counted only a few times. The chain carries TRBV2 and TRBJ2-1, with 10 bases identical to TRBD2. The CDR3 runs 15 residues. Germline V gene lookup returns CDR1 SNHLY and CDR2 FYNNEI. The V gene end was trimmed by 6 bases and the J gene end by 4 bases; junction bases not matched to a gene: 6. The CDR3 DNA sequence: TGTGCCAGCAGATTAGCGGGAGGAGGATACAATGAGCAGTTCTTC. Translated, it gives CASRLAGGGYNEQFF.

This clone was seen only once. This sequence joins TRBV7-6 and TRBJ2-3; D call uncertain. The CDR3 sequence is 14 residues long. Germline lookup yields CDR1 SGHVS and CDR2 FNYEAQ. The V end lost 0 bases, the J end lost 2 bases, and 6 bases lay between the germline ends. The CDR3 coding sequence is TGTGCCAGCAGCTTAGCCGCGTTCACAGATACGCAGTATTTT. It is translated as CASSLAAFTDTQYF.

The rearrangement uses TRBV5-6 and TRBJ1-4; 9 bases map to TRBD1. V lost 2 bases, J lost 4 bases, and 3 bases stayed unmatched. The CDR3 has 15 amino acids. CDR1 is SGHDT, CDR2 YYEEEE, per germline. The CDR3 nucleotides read TGTGCCAGCAGCTTACAGGGGGCGGGTAATGAAAAACTGTTTTTT. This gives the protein CASSLQGAGNEKLFF.

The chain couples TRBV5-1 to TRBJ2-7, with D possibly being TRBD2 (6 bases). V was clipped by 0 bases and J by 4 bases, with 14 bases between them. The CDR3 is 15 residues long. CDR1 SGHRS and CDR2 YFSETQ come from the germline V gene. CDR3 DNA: TGCGCCAGCAGCTTGGATCGGGGGAATATGTACGAGCAGTACTTC. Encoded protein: CASSLDRGNMYEQYF.

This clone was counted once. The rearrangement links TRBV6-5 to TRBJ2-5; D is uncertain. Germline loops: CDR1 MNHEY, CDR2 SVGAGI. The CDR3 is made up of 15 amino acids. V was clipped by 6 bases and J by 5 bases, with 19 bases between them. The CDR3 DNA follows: TGTGCCAGCAGGAGGCAGCTGAATCCCTCGGAGACCCAGTACTTC. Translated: CASRRQLNPSETQYF.

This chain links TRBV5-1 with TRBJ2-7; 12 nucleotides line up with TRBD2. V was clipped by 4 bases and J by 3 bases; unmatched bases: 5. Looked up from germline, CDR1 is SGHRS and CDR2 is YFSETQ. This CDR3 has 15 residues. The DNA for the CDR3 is TGCGCCAGCAGCCCCCCACTAGCGGGAGGCTACGAGCAGTACTTC. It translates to CASSPPLAGGYEQYF.

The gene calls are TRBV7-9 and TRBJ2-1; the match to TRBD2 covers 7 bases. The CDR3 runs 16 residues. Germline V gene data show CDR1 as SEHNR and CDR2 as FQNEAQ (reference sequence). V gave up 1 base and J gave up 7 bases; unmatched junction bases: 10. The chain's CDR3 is CASSLVGSGLRNEQFF. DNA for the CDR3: TGTGCCAGCAGCTTAGTGGGTAGCGGGCTTCGAAATGAGCAGTTCTTC.

In DNA form, the CDR3 reads TGTGCCAGCAGCTTAGGGGTAGCGGGGATCACAGATACGCAGTATTTT. Protein product: CASSLGVAGITDTQYF. V usage is TRBV7-9 and J usage is TRBJ2-3; TRBD2 matches 8 bases. This CDR3 has 16 residues. Germline CDR1 SEHNR, CDR2 FQNEAQ (reference sequence). The J segment lost 2 bases and the V segment lost 1 base, leaving 5 bases of the junction unmatched.

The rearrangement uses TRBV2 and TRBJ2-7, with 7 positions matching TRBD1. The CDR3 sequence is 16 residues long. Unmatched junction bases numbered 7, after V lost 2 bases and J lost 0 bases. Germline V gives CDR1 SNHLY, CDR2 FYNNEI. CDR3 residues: CASSEKTRGNSYEQYF. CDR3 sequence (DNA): TGTGCCAGCAGTGAAAAGACCAGGGGGAACTCCTACGAGCAGTACTTC.

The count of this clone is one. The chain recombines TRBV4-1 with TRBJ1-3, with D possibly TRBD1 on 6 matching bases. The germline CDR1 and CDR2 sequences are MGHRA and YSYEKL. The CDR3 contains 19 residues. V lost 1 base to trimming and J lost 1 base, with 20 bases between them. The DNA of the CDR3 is TGCGCCAGCAGCCAAGGGGACACCGCTTCCTTCCTATCTGGAAACACCATATATTTT. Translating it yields CASSQGDTASFLSGNTIYF.

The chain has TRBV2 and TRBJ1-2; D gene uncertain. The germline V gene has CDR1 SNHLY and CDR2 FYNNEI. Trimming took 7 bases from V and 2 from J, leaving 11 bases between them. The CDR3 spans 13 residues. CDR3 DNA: TGTGCCAGCAAGGAGAAAAACAACTATGGCTACACCTTC. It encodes CASKEKNNYGYTF.

The CDR3 DNA reads as TGTGCCAGCAGTGAAGATCAACAGGTCTTCTTC. Residues: CASSEDQQVFF. This rearrangement joins TRBV6-1 to TRBJ2-1; the D gene is possibly TRBD1 (5 bases). The V and J ends lost 1 base and 16 bases respectively, with 11 bases between them. Germline lookup yields CDR1 MNHNS and CDR2 SASEGT. This CDR3 has 11 residues.

This CDR3 reads CASSLGWLNMNTEAFF. The CDR3 nucleotides are TGTGCCAGCAGCTTAGGGTGGCTTAACATGAACACTGAAGCTTTCTTT. The J gene is TRBJ1-1, the V gene TRBV7-2; no clear D. This CDR3 spans 16 amino acids. From germline, CDR1 is SGHTA and CDR2 FQGNSA. V lost 1 base and J 0 bases, leaving 12 bases between the germline ends.

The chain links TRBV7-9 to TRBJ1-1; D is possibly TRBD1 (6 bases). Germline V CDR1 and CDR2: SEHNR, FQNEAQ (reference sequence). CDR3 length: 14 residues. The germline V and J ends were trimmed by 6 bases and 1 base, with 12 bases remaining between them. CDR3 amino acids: CASRKTGQNTEAFF. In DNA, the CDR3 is TGTGCCAGCAGGAAGACAGGACAGAACACTGAAGCTTTCTTT.

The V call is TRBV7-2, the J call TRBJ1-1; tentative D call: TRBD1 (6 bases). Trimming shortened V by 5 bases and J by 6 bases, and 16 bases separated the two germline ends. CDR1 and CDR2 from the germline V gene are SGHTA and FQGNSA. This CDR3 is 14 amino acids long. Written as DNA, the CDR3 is TGTGCCAGCAGCCTCAAAGGGGGTTGGGCTGAAGCTTTCTTT. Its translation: CASSLKGGWAEAFF.

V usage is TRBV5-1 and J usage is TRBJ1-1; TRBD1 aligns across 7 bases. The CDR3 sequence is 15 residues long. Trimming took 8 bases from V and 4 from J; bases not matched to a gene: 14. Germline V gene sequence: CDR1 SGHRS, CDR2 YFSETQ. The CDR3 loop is CASKQGTGLSTEAFF. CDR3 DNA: TGCGCCAGTAAACAGGGGACGGGCCTGAGCACTGAAGCTTTCTTT.

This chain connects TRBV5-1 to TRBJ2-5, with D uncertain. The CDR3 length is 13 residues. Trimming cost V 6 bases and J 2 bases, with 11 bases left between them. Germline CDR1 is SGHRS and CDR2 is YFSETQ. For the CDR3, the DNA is TGCGCCAGCACCCGGTTGGAGCAAGAGACCCAGTACTTC. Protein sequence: CASTRLEQETQYF.

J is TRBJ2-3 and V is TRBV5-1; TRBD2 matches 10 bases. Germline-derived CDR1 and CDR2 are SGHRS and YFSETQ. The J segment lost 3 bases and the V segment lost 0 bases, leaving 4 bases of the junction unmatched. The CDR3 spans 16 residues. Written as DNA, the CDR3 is TGCGCCAGCAGCTTGGGTCTAGCGGGAGTAACAGATACGCAGTATTTT. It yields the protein CASSLGLAGVTDTQYF.

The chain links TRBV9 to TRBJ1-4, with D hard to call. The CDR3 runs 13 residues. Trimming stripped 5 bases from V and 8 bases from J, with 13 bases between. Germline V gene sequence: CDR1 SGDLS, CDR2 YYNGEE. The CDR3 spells CASSPDSGEKLFF. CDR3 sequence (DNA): TGTGCCAGCAGTCCGGATTCGGGGGAAAAACTGTTTTTT.

CDR3 amino acids: CSVRTGGAAGYTF. DNA of the CDR3: TGCAGCGTCCGAACAGGGGGCGCGGCTGGCTACACCTTC. The chain is built from TRBV29-1 and TRBJ1-2; 9 bases line up with TRBD1. V was pared by 6 bases and J by 7 bases, with 9 bases of the junction left unmatched. In germline, CDR1 is SQVTM, CDR2 ANQGSEA. CDR3 size: 13 residues. Drawing the rest from reference TRBV29-1 and TRBJ1-2, the complete variable domain is SAVISQKPSRDICQRGTSLTIQCQVDSQVTMMFWYRQQPGQSLTLIATANQGSEATYESGFVIDKFPISRPNLTFSTLTVSNMSPEDSSIYLCSVRTGGAAGYTFGSGTRLTVV.

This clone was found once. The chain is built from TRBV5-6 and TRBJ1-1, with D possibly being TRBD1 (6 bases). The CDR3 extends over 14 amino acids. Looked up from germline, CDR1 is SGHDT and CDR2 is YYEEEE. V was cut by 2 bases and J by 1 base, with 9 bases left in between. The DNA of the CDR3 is TGTGCCAGCAGCTTTAACAGGGAGAACACTGAAGCTTTCTTT. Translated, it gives CASSFNRENTEAFF. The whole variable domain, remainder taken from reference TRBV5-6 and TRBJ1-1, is DAGVTQSPTHLIKTRGQQVTLRCSPKSGHDTVSWYQQALGQGPQFIFQYYEEEERQRGNFPDRFSGHQFPNYSSELNVNALLLGDSALYLCASSFNRENTEAFFGQGTRLTVV.